These T cell receptor beta chains were read from a single sample in a study of T cells after yellow fever vaccination. Each CDR3 protein is one row after TCRdb ran MiXCR on the 5' RACE reads. The data contain about 350,000 distinct CDR3 sequences, around 12% of them singletons. The specimen comprised CD4+ T cells sorted from PBMCs, sampled 15 days after the yellow fever booster vaccination. These receptors originate from a young man who received the YFV17D yellow fever vaccine. Each CDR3 is given with its conserved first and last residue. The D gene is left open where the match is weak. A clone size is listed for some rows: how often the clone was seen (once, few, many), or a class if it is expanded.

clone size,J gene,V gene,D gene,CDR3 DNA,CDR3 protein
many,TRBJ2-5,TRBV5-1,.,TGCGCCAGCAGTGAAATTGGAGGGGAGACCCAGTACTTC,CASSEIGGETQYF
few,TRBJ2-3,TRBV9,.,TGTGCCAGCAGCGCCAGGATTGACAGGACTAGAGTTCCTGGTACGCAGTATTTT,CASSARIDRTRVPGTQYF
.,TRBJ1-6,TRBV11-2,TRBD1,TGTGCCAGCAGCTTAAACCGGGACAGACTTTCACCCCTCCACTTT,CASSLNRDRLSPLHF
few,TRBJ2-4,TRBV5-6,.,TGTGCCAGCACCCAAGGGGGGGATAGCAACATTCAGTACTTC,CASTQGGDSNIQYF
.,TRBJ2-3,TRBV4-3,TRBD2,TGCGCCAGCAGCCCTACCCCGGGGGAGGGCACGCAGTATTTT,CASSPTPGEGTQYF
few,TRBJ1-3,TRBV4-3,.,TGCGCCAGCAGCCAGGGTCACCTCGCAGCCGGAAACACCATATATTTT,CASSQGHLAAGNTIYF
few,TRBJ2-5,TRBV5-6,.,TGTGCCAGCAGCAGACGAAGCAGGGCGTTTGCGGAGACCCAGTACTTC,CASSRRSRAFAETQYF
few,TRBJ2-3,TRBV5-5,TRBD2,TGTGCCAGCAGCTTGGGGTCTAGCGGGGGCCTTGGAGATACGCAGTATTTT,CASSLGSSGGLGDTQYF
.,TRBJ2-1,TRBV10-3,.,TGTGCCATCAGTGAGCCGCACGCTCAGGGCAGGGAGCAGTTCTTC,CAISEPHAQGREQFF
few,TRBJ2-3,TRBV5-1,TRBD1,TGCGCCAGCAGCTTGGTCGGGACAGGAGAAACAGATACGCAGTATTTT,CASSLVGTGETDTQYF
few,TRBJ2-3,TRBV6-5,.,TGTGCCAGCAGTCCCGGTGCGCGTCGGGCAGATACGCAGTATTTT,CASSPGARRADTQYF
.,TRBJ2-5,TRBV30,.,TGTGCCTGGAGTGTATGGGGGCTGCGGGAGACCCAGTACTTC,CAWSVWGLRETQYF
many,TRBJ2-5,TRBV7-2,.,TGTGCCAGCAGCCCTACTGGCGCACCCATGAAGACCCAGTACTTC,CASSPTGAPMKTQYF
few,TRBJ1-6,TRBV4-3,.,TGCGCCAGCAGAGACGGACAGTATAATTCACCCCTCCACTTT,CASRDGQYNSPLHF
.,TRBJ2-5,TRBV20-1,TRBD1,TGCAGTGCTAGGGGCCGAACAGGGGGAAGCGAGACCCAGTACTTC,CSARGRTGGSETQYF
many,TRBJ2-3,TRBV5-1,.,TGCGCCAGCAGCGTGGACACCGCGGCAGATACGCAGTATTTT,CASSVDTAADTQYF
.,TRBJ2-7,TRBV5-1,.,TGCGCCAGCCCCTACCGGGGCAGCTCCTACGAGCAGAACTTC,CASPYRGSSYEQNF
.,TRBJ2-6,TRBV4-3,TRBD1,TGCGCCAGCAGCCAAGATCCACAGGGGGTTACCCCCAACGTCCTGACTTTC,CASSQDPQGVTPNVLTF
.,TRBJ2-3,TRBV12-3/TRBV12-4,TRBD1,TGTGCCAGCATGGGACAGGCAGGGGGATTTTCCTCAGATACGCAGTATTTT,CASMGQAGGFSSDTQYF
.,TRBJ1-5,TRBV19,.,TGTGCCAGTAGTATAGAAGGGGGGCGTCAGCCCCAGCATTTT,CASSIEGGRQPQHF
few,TRBJ1-6,TRBV18,TRBD1,TGTGCCAGCTCACCAATAGGGACAGGGTATAATTCACCCCTCCACTTT,CASSPIGTGYNSPLHF
few,TRBJ2-7,TRBV6-2/TRBV6-3,.,TGTGCCAGCAGTTACTCGAATCAGGGATTTCACGAGCAGTACTTC,CASSYSNQGFHEQYF
.,TRBJ1-5,TRBV20-1,TRBD1,TGCAGTGCTAGCAGAACCAGGACAGGGTTGTTTCAGCCCCAGCATTTT,CSASRTRTGLFQPQHF
few,TRBJ2-7,TRBV7-2,.,TGTGCCAGCAGCCGCCAGTCGGGGTACGAGCAGTACTTC,CASSRQSGYEQYF
few,TRBJ2-3,TRBV24-1,TRBD2,TGTGCCACCAGTGATCTCCAGACTAGCGGGGTTGCAGATACGCAGTATTTT,CATSDLQTSGVADTQYF
few,TRBJ1-1,TRBV19,.,TGTGCCAGTAGTGCCCGTGGTCTACGGGACAACTCCAGGAACACTGAAGCTTTCTTT,CASSARGLRDNSRNTEAFF
few,TRBJ1-2,TRBV12-3/TRBV12-4,TRBD1,TGTGCCAGCAGACCGGACAGGGGGAACTATGGCTACACCTTC,CASRPDRGNYGYTF